Listed here are 29 T cell receptor beta chains from one sample, sequenced in a study of blood T cell repertoires in COVID-19. This table comes from immunoSEQ multiplex PCR, and its TCRdb copy is limited to in-frame clones, with some not included. The sample lists some 190,000 clones, about 85% seen once, with 4% to 5% in the top ten. The sequenced sample consisted of peripheral blood. The receptors come from a woman older than 75 with acute or convalescent COVID-19.

The chain recombines TRBV19 with TRBJ1-5, with a weak D call TRBD1 (6 bases). The germline CDR1 and CDR2 sequences are LNHDA and SQIVND (reference sequence). The CDR3 covers 14 residues. V lost 8 bases, J lost 0 bases, and 11 bases lay in between. This CDR3 is CASANRASNQPQHF. CDR3 sequence (DNA): TGTGCCAGTGCCAACAGGGCTAGCAATCAGCCCCAGCATTTT.

The table lists this clone with a few counts. The chain recombines TRBV6-6 with TRBJ1-2; D uncertain. In germline, CDR1 is MNHNY, CDR2 SVGAGI (reference sequence). The CDR3 loop spans 15 amino acids. V dropped 7 bases and J dropped 4 bases, with 19 bases sitting between them. This CDR3 reads CASNPSGLKIYGYTF. The CDR3 DNA is TGTGCCAGCAATCCCAGCGGATTGAAAATCTATGGCTACACCTTC.

This clone was recorded a few times. This chain uses TRBV6-1 with TRBJ1-5; TRBD1 might be the D (5 bases). V dropped 3 bases and J dropped 4 bases, with 19 bases sitting between them. The V gene's germline CDR1 is MNHNS and CDR2 SASEGT. The CDR3 totals 17 residues. The CDR3 DNA sequence: TGTGCCAGCAGTGACGGATTAGGTAAGGGGATTAATCAGCCCCAGCATTTT. Translation gives CASSDGLGKGINQPQHF.

The V and J genes are TRBV2 and TRBJ2-5; 10 nucleotides agree with TRBD2. This CDR3 has 14 amino acids. From germline, CDR1 is SNHLY and CDR2 FYNNEI. V dropped 5 bases and J dropped 4; count of bases not matched to a gene: 4. The CDR3: CASSPGLAVETQYF. In nucleotides, the CDR3 is TGTGCCAGCAGTCCCGGACTAGCGGTAGAGACCCAGTACTTC.

This chain connects TRBV5-1 to TRBJ2-7; maybe TRBD2 (5 bases). This CDR3 contains 18 residues. CDR1 and CDR2 from the germline V gene are SGHRS and YFSETQ. V dropped 1 base and J dropped 2 bases, with 22 bases sitting between them. CDR3: CASSLLGRRTSAAYEQYF. CDR3 DNA: TGCGCCAGCAGCTTGTTGGGTCGGAGAACTAGTGCGGCCTACGAGCAGTACTTC.

This chain connects TRBV28 to TRBJ1-5, with D possibly being TRBD1 (5 bases). The V gene's germline CDR1 is MDHEN and CDR2 SYDVKM. V was trimmed by 4 bases and J by 1 base, leaving 8 bases between them. CDR3 size: 14 residues. CDR3 amino acids: CASSYRSSNQPQHF. The CDR3 bases are TGTGCCAGCAGTTACAGGAGCAGCAATCAGCCCCAGCATTTT.

V is TRBV5-1 and J is TRBJ2-2; unclear D gene. Germline V CDR1 and CDR2: SGHRS, YFSETQ. V lost 1 base and J 1 base, leaving 8 bases between the germline ends. The CDR3 is made up of 15 amino acids. The CDR3 DNA reads as TGCGCCAGCAGCTTGCCGCGCGGGAACACCGGGGAGCTGTTTTTT. It specifies CASSLPRGNTGELFF.

This rearrangement joins TRBV5-1 to TRBJ2-7; a possible D gene is TRBD1 (6 bases). V lost 0 bases and J 2 bases, leaving 9 bases between the germline ends. CDR3 length: 14 residues. CDR1 is SGHRS and CDR2 is YFSETQ in the germline V gene. The CDR3, as DNA: TGCGCCAGCAGCTTGGGACAGGTCGCCTACGAGCAGTACTTC. It specifies CASSLGQVAYEQYF.

The chain links TRBV5-1 to TRBJ1-2; the match to TRBD1 covers 12 bases. This CDR3 is 17 amino acids long. With 0 bases clipped from V and 3 bases from J, the junction kept 6 bases outside the gene matches. Germline CDR1 is SGHRS and CDR2 is YFSETQ. As DNA, the CDR3 is TGCGCCAGCAGCTTGGAGGGGACAGGGGGCGCACACTATGGCTACACCTTC. The encoded protein is CASSLEGTGGAHYGYTF.

The chain combines TRBV5-4 with TRBJ1-2, with 7 bases lining up with TRBD1. CDR3 length: 16 residues. Germline values: CDR1 SGHNT, CDR2 YYREEE (reference sequence). The V and J ends lost 4 bases and 8 bases, in that order; junction bases with no gene match: 17. The CDR3 here is CASSTGTAGQRSGYTF. As DNA, the CDR3 is TGTGCCAGCAGCACCGGGACAGCCGGGCAACGTTCCGGCTACACCTTC. The variable domain in full, with the rest retrieved from reference TRBV5-4 and TRBJ1-2, is ETGVTQSPTHLIKTRGQQVTLRCSSQSGHNTVSWYQQALGQGPQFIFQYYREEENGRGNFPPRFSGLQFPNYSSELNVNALELDDSALYLCASSTGTAGQRSGYTFGSGTRLTVV.

This chain joins TRBV4-1 and TRBJ1-1; no clear D. Germline CDR1 MGHRA, CDR2 YSYEKL. The length of the CDR3 is 14 residues. Trimming shortened V by 1 base and J by 10 bases, and 16 bases separated the two germline ends. The CDR3 protein is CASSQGLATGRAFF. CDR3 in DNA: TGCGCCAGCAGCCAAGGATTAGCTACGGGTAGAGCTTTCTTT.

The rearrangement links TRBV7-2 to TRBJ1-6, with 9 bases matching TRBD1. The CDR3 runs 16 residues. J lost 6 bases, V lost 5 bases, and 8 bases had no gene match. Per the germline V gene, CDR1 is SGHTA and CDR2 is FQGNSA. CDR3 coding DNA: TGTGCCAGCAGCCCCCGGACAGGGGCGGTTAATTCACCCCTCCACTTT. Its protein is CASSPRTGAVNSPLHF.

The J gene is TRBJ2-5, the V gene TRBV15; 8 positions agree with TRBD2. The CDR3 spans 15 residues. Germline CDR1 and CDR2: LNHNV and YYDKDF (reference sequence). V shed 7 bases, J shed 7 bases, and the junction held 14 bases outside the gene matches. The DNA for the CDR3 is TGTGCCACCAACGACCCAAGCGGGAGTCATGGGACCCAGTACTTC. It translates to CATNDPSGSHGTQYF.

The count of this clone is one. The rearrangement uses TRBV28 and TRBJ1-4; a weak D match, TRBD1 (6 bases). Germline-derived CDR1 and CDR2 are MDHEN and SYDVKM. The CDR3 is 14 amino acids. Trimming took off 3 bases at V and 6 bases at J, with 11 bases between the two ends. The CDR3 DNA reads as TGTGCCAGCAGTTTGGGGGGGGCTTATGAAAAACTGTTTTTT. Amino acid sequence: CASSLGGAYEKLFF.

The CDR3 here is CASSSRRGRHTEAFF. CDR3 nucleotides: TGTGCCAGCAGCTCCCGCAGGGGGAGGCACACTGAAGCTTTCTTT. V usage is TRBV6-2 or TRBV6-3 and J usage is TRBJ1-1; 7 positions match TRBD1. This CDR3 region has 15 residues. The J segment lost 3 bases and the V segment lost 6 bases, leaving 10 bases of the junction unmatched. Germline V gives CDR1 MNHEY, CDR2 SVGEGT.

This clone showed up just once. The chain carries TRBV7-2 and TRBJ1-4; D uncertain. V was trimmed by 2 bases and J by 0 bases, leaving 7 bases between them. CDR3 size: 15 residues. Germline CDR1 and CDR2: SGHTA and FQGNSA. CDR3 residues: CASSLWQSTNEKLFF. The CDR3 DNA follows: TGTGCCAGCAGCTTATGGCAGTCAACTAATGAAAAACTGTTTTTT.

The V gene is TRBV2, the J gene TRBJ1-6; tentatively, D is TRBD1 (5 bases). The CDR3 is 13 amino acids. CDR1 is SNHLY, CDR2 FYNNEI, per germline. V lost 4 bases and J lost 6, with 7 bases in between. The CDR3 bases are TGTGCCAGCAGTGTTCAGGGTAATTCACCCCTCCACTTT. Its translation: CASSVQGNSPLHF.

The gene calls are TRBV27 and TRBJ2-7; 9 nucleotides align to TRBD2. This CDR3 contains 14 residues. Trimming took 7 bases from V and 5 from J; bases not matched to a gene: 9. CDR1 and CDR2 from the germline V gene are MNHEY and SMNVEV (reference sequence). The CDR3 coding sequence is TGTGCCAGCACGGTAAGCGGGAGGAGCAACGAGCAGTACTTC. It is translated as CASTVSGRSNEQYF.

This clone was observed a few times. Other DNA sequences in this sample translate to the same CDR3. CDR3 amino acids: CASSRGLAVYEQYF. The DNA of the CDR3 is TGTGCCAGCTCACGCGGACTAGCGGTCTACGAGCAGTACTTC. The V call is TRBV18, the J call TRBJ2-7, with 10 positions matching TRBD2. Losses at the gene ends were 4 bases for V and 3 bases for J; bases not matched to a gene: 3. CDR3 length: 14 residues. The germline CDR1 and CDR2 sequences are KGHSH and LQKENI.

The V call is TRBV6-2 or TRBV6-3, the J call TRBJ1-6; a possible D gene is TRBD1 (6 bases). Trimming stripped 2 bases from V and 7 bases from J, with 12 bases between. CDR1 and CDR2 from the germline V gene are MNHEY and SVGEGT. This CDR3 is 15 amino acids long. CDR3 region: CASSYRDRLNSPLHF. The DNA of the CDR3 is TGTGCCAGCAGTTACCGTGACAGGCTCAATTCACCCCTCCACTTT.

V and J are TRBV3-1 (or the pseudogene TRBV3-2) and TRBJ1-6, with D possibly matching TRBD1 (6 bases). Germline V gene sequence: CDR1 LGHDT, CDR2 YNNKEL (reference sequence). This CDR3 has 14 residues. Trimming pared 5 bases from V and 8 bases from J, leaving 13 bases between. CDR3 sequence reads: CASSSSHRDSPLHF. The CDR3 DNA sequence: TGTGCCAGCAGCTCATCGCACAGGGATTCACCCCTCCACTTT.

The chain links TRBV28 to TRBJ2-1; a possible D gene is TRBD2 (7 bases). The CDR3 length is 17 residues. Germline V gene data show CDR1 as MDHEN and CDR2 as SYDVKM. Between the trimmed V and J ends, which lost 7 bases and 2 bases, there was a span of 21 bases. CDR3 in amino acids: CASKRDTSEFPYNEQFF. The CDR3 DNA sequence: TGTGCCAGCAAGCGGGACACCTCCGAGTTCCCCTACAATGAGCAGTTCTTC.

The genes are TRBV25-1 and TRBJ2-7; D may be TRBD2 (6 bases). The germline V gene has CDR1 MGHDK and CDR2 SYGVNS. V lost 0 bases and J 5 bases, leaving 17 bases between the germline ends. The CDR3 length is 16 residues. Here the CDR3 reads CASSEYGAGTYNEQYF. The DNA for the CDR3 is TGTGCCAGCAGTGAATATGGGGCCGGGACTTATAACGAGCAGTACTTC.

The J gene is TRBJ1-1, the V gene TRBV6-1; TRBD1 is a possible D gene (6 bases). Germline loops: CDR1 MNHNS, CDR2 SASEGT. The V end was cut by 3 bases, the J end by 2 bases, with 10 bases between. This CDR3 comprises 14 residues. The CDR3 sequence: CASSEGHYNTEAFF. Here the CDR3 DNA reads TGTGCCAGCAGTGAGGGACACTATAACACTGAAGCTTTCTTT.

This chain connects TRBV4-2 to TRBJ2-2; D not certain. The CDR3 spans 15 residues. The V end lost 1 base, the J end lost 6 bases, and 12 bases lay between the germline ends. Per the germline V gene, CDR1 is LGHNA and CDR2 is YNFKEQ. CDR3 nucleotide sequence: TGTGCCAGCAGCCAAGTTCCGAAGGCGGCCGGGGAGCTGTTTTTT. The encoded protein is CASSQVPKAAGELFF.

The rearrangement uses TRBV10-1 and TRBJ2-5; 10 bases align to TRBD2. Germline values: CDR1 WNHNN, CDR2 SYGVQD (reference sequence). The CDR3 runs to 14 residues. V shed 3 bases and J 5 bases; nucleotides not matched to a gene: 3. CDR3 sequence: CASSDTGLAETQYF. The DNA for the CDR3 is TGCGCCAGCAGTGATACGGGACTAGCGGAGACCCAGTACTTC.

Remarks on this clone: Other DNA sequences of this sample code for an identical CDR3. The gene calls are TRBV6-5 and TRBJ1-5, with a weak D call TRBD1 (5 bases). V gave up 2 bases and J gave up 4 bases, with 9 bases separating them. Germline loops: CDR1 MNHEY, CDR2 SVGAGI. The CDR3 loop spans 14 amino acids. The CDR3 coding sequence is TGTGCCAGCAGTTACCGAACAGGTAATCAGCCCCAGCATTTT. Encoded protein: CASSYRTGNQPQHF.

V is TRBV5-1 and J is TRBJ2-1, with TRBD2 matching 8 bases. There are 17 residues in the CDR3. V gave up 0 bases and J gave up 8 bases; unmatched junction bases: 13. From germline, CDR1 is SGHRS and CDR2 YFSETQ. CDR3 in amino acids: CASSLGSSGRGTDEQFF. CDR3 nucleotides: TGCGCCAGCAGCTTGGGGTCTAGCGGGCGAGGTACCGATGAGCAGTTCTTC.

V and J are TRBV28 and TRBJ2-2; 8 bases agree with TRBD2. Germline values: CDR1 MDHEN, CDR2 SYDVKM. The ends lost 5 bases at V and 1 base at J; junction bases unmatched: 3. The CDR3 is 15 amino acids. The CDR3 sequence is CASSILAGNTGELFF. CDR3 in DNA: TGTGCCAGCAGTATCCTAGCGGGGAACACCGGGGAGCTGTTTTTT.